This is a list of T cell receptor beta chains from one sample in a study of tumor and adjacent non-tumor tissue in lung cancer. MiXCR, run by TCRdb on the multiplex PCR reads, gives a single entry per CDR3 protein. The table lists 90,000 to 110,000 distinct CDR3 sequences, 50% to 70% of them singletons. The material sequenced was distant non-tumor lung tissue. These receptors were taken from a man in his 60s with non-small cell lung cancer. The CDR3 runs from the conserved cysteine through the conserved F or W. D genes are given only for firm matches. Clone size is stated in some rows and not others, as once, few, many or a class when expanded.

TRBJ2-2 NA TRBV6-5 NA TGTGCCAGCGGTTACTCGGCCAGGATGATTTTCATCGGAGAGCTGTTTTTT CASGYSARMIFIGELFF
TRBJ1-2 once TRBV29-1 TRBD1 TGCAGGGTTGAAGAAGAGGGGGCCCTCCCTGACTACACCTTC CRVEEEGALPDYTF
TRBJ2-1 many TRBV6-2/TRBV6-3 TRBD1 TGTGCCAGCAGTACTCCAGGACAGGGTTACAATGAGCAGTTCTTC CASSTPGQGYNEQFF
TRBJ1-6 few TRBV7-8 TRBD1 TGTGCCAGTGGCTCCAGGGGGAACGATTCACCCCTCCACTTT CASGSRGNDSPLHF
TRBJ2-6 NA TRBV11-3 NA TGTGCCAGCAGCCAACAGGGTCCTGGGACCAACATCCTGACTTTC CASSQQGPGTNILTF
TRBJ2-7 NA TRBV11-1 NA TGTTTCAGCAGCCCCCGTCTGGGCGGATTCGGCTCCTACGAGCAGTACTTC CFSSPRLGGFGSYEQYF
TRBJ2-2 medium-sized TRBV5-4 NA TGTGCCAGCAGCTTGATCGGGGTAAACACCGGGGAGCTGTTTTTT CASSLIGVNTGELFF
TRBJ2-1 many TRBV4-1 NA TGCGCCAGCAGCTTCGTTAGCGGAGGAAGGTGGTTCTTC CASSFVSGGRWFF
TRBJ2-1 many TRBV5-1 TRBD1 TGCGCCAGCAGCTTGTTACAGGGGGCGGGCAATGAGCAGTTCTTC CASSLLQGAGNEQFF
TRBJ2-7 NA TRBV6-5 NA TGTGTCAGCAGTTACCCAACGAGGAGACAGGGGCGGGAGGGTCGGTTCGAGCAGTACTTC CVSSYPTRRQGREGRFEQYF
TRBJ2-7 NA TRBV4-3 TRBD2 TGCGCCAGCAACCCGGGACTAACGGACTACGAGCAGTACTTC CASNPGLTDYEQYF
TRBJ1-5 NA TRBV5-4 TRBD1 TGTGCCAGCAGCTTGTGGGGACAGGGTTTTGGGAGTGATCAGCCCCAACATTTT CASSLWGQGFGSDQPQHF
TRBJ2-5 few TRBV6-5 TRBD1 TGTGCCAGCAGTCGGCCGAGGACAGGGGGCGAAAAGACCCAGTACTTC CASSRPRTGGEKTQYF
TRBJ2-2 NA TRBV11-3 TRBD2 TGTTCCAGCAGCTTAAGAGGGAGGGCCTGGGAACTGTTTTTT CSSSLRGRAWELFF
TRBJ2-1 NA TRBV11-3 TRBD2 TGTGCCAGCAGCTTAGCAGCGGGGCCCTATGAGCAGTTCTTC CASSLAAGPYEQFF
TRBJ2-1 NA TRBV6-4 NA TGTGCCAGCAGTGGCGGCAGTTACAATGAGCAGTTCTTC CASSGGSYNEQFF
TRBJ2-1 NA TRBV19 TRBD1 TGTGCCAGTAGTCAGCGAACGACAGGGGGTGGATTCAATGAGCAGTTCTTC CASSQRTTGGGFNEQFF
TRBJ1-5 few TRBV19 NA TGTGCCAGTAGTATTGGGGGACTGCCCCAGCATTTT CASSIGGLPQHF
TRBJ2-2 few TRBV28 NA TGTGCCAGCAGTTCCCGGGACACAAACACCGGGGAGCTGTTTTTT CASSSRDTNTGELFF
TRBJ2-5 NA TRBV11-1 TRBD1 TGTGTCAGCAGTTCGGACAGGTACCAAGAGACCCAGTACTTC CVSSSDRYQETQYF
TRBJ1-3 many TRBV6-1 NA TGTGCCAGCAGAAAATACCCCCCTGGGCCATCCCAAGGGGACACCATATATTTT CASRKYPPGPSQGDTIYF
TRBJ1-1 few TRBV20-1 NA TGCAGTGCTAGACCAGGGGCCCCTACTGAAGCTTTCTTT CSARPGAPTEAFF
TRBJ2-2 many TRBV28 TRBD1 TGTGCCAGCAGCCCAGGGGACAGGGATAACGGGGAGCTGTTTTTT CASSPGDRDNGELFF
TRBJ2-2 NA TRBV12-3/TRBV12-4 NA TGTGCCAGCAGTAGGCCGACCGAGGAGCTGTTTTTT CASSRPTEELFF
TRBJ2-1 NA TRBV5-4 TRBD2 TGTGCCAGCACCACGGGACTAGACTCCTACAATAAGCAGTTCTTC CASTTGLDSYNKQFF
TRBJ2-1 few TRBV6-1 NA TGTGCCAGCAAAGGTGGTGGGCTAAATGAGCAGTTCTTC CASKGGGLNEQFF
TRBJ2-1 once TRBV6-2/TRBV6-3 NA TGTGCCAGCATGGCCCCCATAGCCTACGATGGGCAGTTCTTC CASMAPIAYDGQFF
TRBJ1-4 NA TRBV12-3/TRBV12-4 NA TGTGACAGCAGTTTAGCAGCCGGGGTAGCAGGTTTTGAAAAACTGTTTTTT CDSSLAAGVAGFEKLFF
TRBJ2-7 NA TRBV29-1 NA TGCAGCGCTGCACAGGTTCCCTACGAACAGTACTTC CSAAQVPYEQYF
TRBJ1-1 NA TRBV20-1 NA TGCAGTGCTAATCGGCAAGAGGGTGTAGCTTTCTTT CSANRQEGVAFF
TRBJ2-7 many TRBV5-1 NA TGCGCCAGCAGCTTATCCGGGATTTACGAGCAGTACTTC CASSLSGIYEQYF
TRBJ2-3 NA TRBV2 TRBD1 TGTGCCAGCAGTGAAGGTTGGCAGGGGGCGCAGAGTACGCAGTATTTT CASSEGWQGAQSTQYF
TRBJ2-7 NA TRBV6-2/TRBV6-3 NA TGTACCAACATCAGCGGTCTATCCTACGAGCAGTACTTC CTNISGLSYEQYF
TRBJ2-7 many TRBV10-3 TRBD1 TGTGCCATCAGTGATACTACAGGGGCCCCCACCTACGAGCAGTACTTC CAISDTTGAPTYEQYF
TRBJ2-3 few TRBV6-5 TRBD2 TGTGCCAGCAGTTTAGGGGAAGCGGGAGGTTTAGATACGCAGTATTTT CASSLGEAGGLDTQYF
TRBJ2-7 NA TRBV20-1 NA TGCAGTGCGGTCCCGGGACAAACTATCTACGAGCAGTACTTC CSAVPGQTIYEQYF
TRBJ1-2 many TRBV5-6 NA TGTGCCAGCAGCCCCTGGGGGGAAGTCTACGGCTACACCTTC CASSPWGEVYGYTF
TRBJ1-4 NA TRBV4-3 NA TGCGCCAGCAGCCAAGACAGGAGTGAAAAACTGCTTTTT CASSQDRSEKLLF
TRBJ2-4 NA TRBV12-3/TRBV12-4 TRBD1 TGTGCCAGCGGTCCATTCGGGACAGGGGAATGCATTCAGTACTTC CASGPFGTGECIQYF
TRBJ1-5 NA TRBV4-3 NA TGCTCCAGCAGCCAAGATCTAACCGAAGGGGGGACGGCGGACAGTACGCAGCATTTT CSSSQDLTEGGTADSTQHF
TRBJ2-6 many TRBV29-1 NA TGCAGCGTTCGACAGGCTGGGGCCAACGTCCTGACTTTC CSVRQAGANVLTF
TRBJ1-5 NA TRBV4-2 NA TGTGCCAGCAACCAAGAACTACAGGGCAATCAGCCCCAACATTTT CASNQELQGNQPQHF
TRBJ1-5 NA TRBV7-8 TRBD1 TGTGCCAGCAGCCCCCAGGGGGCTCCAGATCCCCAGCATTTT CASSPQGAPDPQHF
TRBJ2-7 NA TRBV20-1 TRBD1 TGCAAGGCTAGAGATGATCGACAGGGGTGGTATGAGCAGTACTTC CKARDDRQGWYEQYF
TRBJ1-4 many TRBV4-1 NA TGCGCCAGCAGCCAAGATTTGGGGGTTGTACGGCTAGATGAAAAACTGTTTTTT CASSQDLGVVRLDEKLFF
TRBJ1-2 NA TRBV28 NA TGTGGCAGCAGTCTAAGGGCCCCATTTGTCGAGGGCTACACCTTC CGSSLRAPFVEGYTF
TRBJ1-1 NA TRBV5-1 TRBD1 TGCGCCAGCAGCTCTGGGACAGGGGTGAGCACTGAAGCTTTCTTT CASSSGTGVSTEAFF
TRBJ1-3 NA TRBV6-6 NA TGTGCCAGCAGTTACGCCGGACAGTGGCACACTGGAAACACCATATATTTT CASSYAGQWHTGNTIYF